This T cell receptor beta chain was sequenced in a study of beta chain features in type 1 diabetes. Study findings and constraints: Equally in patients and controls, shorter templates might have been favored by PCR. Shorter TCRB CDR3s, moderately but significantly so, marked every one of the four CD4+ subsets in Type 1 diabetes patients.

Isolation of CD4+ naive, central memory, regulatory and stem cell-like memory cells was achieved by sorting via CD45RO/CCR7/CD25/CD127/CD95/CD27. Populations isolated by sorting all had purity greater than 95%. A single count supports this clone. The antigen is not known. Expressed TCRB transcripts were sequenced, since all the RNA that had been isolated was reverse transcribed. Data came from immunoSEQ multiplex PCR; TCRdb stores just in-frame clones and leaves some out. The sample carries around 280,000 clones, approximately 15% recorded once. The specimen was naive CD4+ T cells from blood. This TCR was recovered from a man aged 18 to 29 with type 1 diabetes.

In nucleotides, the CDR3 is TGCGCCAGCAGCCCCCCAGGGGATACGCAGTATTTT. The encoded protein is CASSPPGDTQYF. This chain connects TRBV5-1 to TRBJ2-3, with a weak D call TRBD1 (5 bases). The germline CDR1 and CDR2 sequences are SGHRS and YFSETQ. The CDR3 totals 12 residues. V lost 4 bases, J lost 6 bases, and 9 bases lay in between. Supplemented by reference TRBV5-1 and TRBJ2-3, the full variable domain reads KAGVTQTPRYLIKTRGQQVTLSCSPISGHRSVSWYQQTPGQGLQFLFEYFSETQRNKGNFPGRFSGRQFSNSRSEMNVSTLELGDSALYLCASSPPGDTQYFGPGTRLTVL.